Shown below are 27 T cell receptor beta chains from a single sample sequenced in a study of cytomegalovirus exposure and HLA in healthy donors. Libraries were prepared by immunoSEQ multiplex PCR; TCRdb keeps only in-frame clonotypes and omits some of them. This sample carries about 200,000 clones, almost 90% of them seen once, and the ten largest clones take about 2.7%. Source material: PBMCs. These receptors were collected from a woman aged 18-30 years in good health and CMV-seronegative.

V and J are TRBV5-1 and TRBJ2-7; D possibly corresponds to TRBD1 (6 bases). With 4 bases removed from V and 4 bases from J, the gap between germline ends came to 15 bases. Per germline, CDR1 SGHRS and CDR2 YFSETQ. This CDR3 has 14 amino acids. The CDR3 here is CASSRTGQKYEQYF. The DNA for the CDR3 is TGCGCCAGCAGCCGCACGGGACAAAAATACGAGCAGTACTTC.

This clone was observed a handful of times. V is TRBV28 and J is TRBJ1-2; D gene unclear. Trimming took 5 bases from V and 4 from J, leaving 11 bases between them. The CDR3 sequence is 13 residues long. The germline V gene has CDR1 MDHEN and CDR2 SYDVKM. CDR3: CASSLPDTYGYTF. DNA for the CDR3: TGTGCCAGCAGTCTTCCCGACACCTATGGCTACACCTTC.

The chain employs TRBV28 and TRBJ1-5; 10 bases are shared with TRBD1. Germline CDR1 MDHEN, CDR2 SYDVKM. This CDR3 region has 17 residues. The junction had 13 bases not matched to a gene; V was cut back by 7 bases and J by 4 bases. CDR3 bases: TGTGCCAGCACCTTGGCTCAGGGACAGGGGCTAAATCAGCCCCAGCATTTT. It specifies CASTLAQGQGLNQPQHF.

The chain has TRBV28 and TRBJ1-1; D uncertain. V was clipped by 5 bases and J by 10 bases, with 20 bases between them. This CDR3 contains 14 residues. Looked up from germline, CDR1 is MDHEN and CDR2 is SYDVKM. The CDR3: CASSPLTGVTRAFF. The CDR3 nucleotides read TGTGCCAGCAGTCCCTTAACGGGAGTTACGCGAGCTTTCTTT.

The chain's CDR3 is CASSLGQGHYGYTF. The CDR3 region has the DNA TGTGCCAGCAGTCTGGGACAGGGACACTATGGCTACACCTTC. V and J are TRBV28 and TRBJ1-2; 9 bases map to TRBD1. This CDR3 contains 14 residues. The germline CDR1 and CDR2 sequences are MDHEN and SYDVKM. Germline trimming cut 5 bases from V and 3 bases from J; bases unmatched to any gene: 4.

The CDR3 reads CASSVGPGVVATNEKLFF. The DNA of the CDR3 is TGTGCCAGCAGCGTAGGCCCCGGAGTTGTTGCAACTAATGAAAAACTGTTTTTT. The genes are TRBV9 and TRBJ1-4; D gene unclear. Trimming took off 0 bases at V and 0 bases at J, with 15 bases between the two ends. Germline lookup yields CDR1 SGDLS and CDR2 YYNGEE. The CDR3 is made up of 18 amino acids.

This clone was detected only once. The chain employs TRBV30 and TRBJ1-5, with 8 positions matching TRBD1. V lost 6 bases, J lost 1 base, and 2 bases stayed unmatched. The CDR3 length is 13 residues. From germline, CDR1 is GTSNPN and CDR2 SVGIG (reference sequence). In DNA form, the CDR3 reads TGTGCCTGTGACAGGGGAAGCAATCAGCCCCAGCATTTT. Translation: CACDRGSNQPQHF.

The CDR3, as DNA: TGTGCCGGCCAAACAGGGAGCTATGGCTACACCTTC. Translating it yields CAGQTGSYGYTF. This rearrangement joins TRBV30 to TRBJ1-2, with D perhaps TRBD1 (6 bases). Trimming took off 8 bases at V and 4 bases at J, with 14 bases between the two ends. The CDR3 is 12 residues long. Germline loops: CDR1 GTSNPN, CDR2 SVGIG (reference sequence).

The CDR3 DNA reads as TGCGCCAGCAGCTTGTACTGGGACAGGGGGAAAGAGCAGTTCTTC. It encodes CASSLYWDRGKEQFF. This chain joins TRBV5-1 and TRBJ2-1; 11 bases align to TRBD1. The CDR3 is 15 amino acids. In germline, CDR1 is SGHRS, CDR2 YFSETQ. V lost 1 base, J lost 10 bases, and 7 bases stayed unmatched. The full variable domain, its missing parts supplied by reference TRBV5-1 and TRBJ2-1, is KAGVTQTPRYLIKTRGQQVTLSCSPISGHRSVSWYQQTPGQGLQFLFEYFSETQRNKGNFPGRFSGRQFSNSRSEMNVSTLELGDSALYLCASSLYWDRGKEQFFGPGTRLTVL.

V and J are TRBV27 and TRBJ2-7, with D perhaps matching TRBD2 (5 bases). Germline values: CDR1 MNHEY, CDR2 SMNVEV (reference sequence). V was pared by 5 bases and J by 7 bases, with 21 bases between. The CDR3 runs 15 residues. In DNA form, the CDR3 reads TGTGCCAGCAGTCACCGGGATAAGGGTCGTTGGGAGCAGTACTTC. Protein sequence: CASSHRDKGRWEQYF.

The chain uses TRBV28 and TRBJ1-2; D unresolved. Trimming shortened V by 8 bases and J by 7 bases, and 14 bases separated the two germline ends. The CDR3 runs to 12 residues. Looked up from germline, CDR1 is MDHEN and CDR2 is SYDVKM. DNA of the CDR3: TGTGCCAGCGAATTATCGCCGGGTGGCTACACCTTC. The encoded protein is CASELSPGGYTF.

J is TRBJ2-7 and V is TRBV10-2, with D possibly TRBD2 on 5 matching bases. The V end lost 3 bases, the J end lost 1 base, and 10 bases lay between the germline ends. Germline assignment: CDR1 WSHSY and CDR2 SAAADI. The CDR3 is 14 residues long. The CDR3 sequence is CASSDLDLSYEQYF. CDR3 coding DNA: TGCGCCAGCAGTGACCTGGACTTATCCTACGAGCAGTACTTC.

This clone was detected a few times. This chain joins TRBV6-5 and TRBJ1-5; no definite D call. The CDR3 loop spans 13 amino acids. The germline V and J ends were trimmed by 5 bases and 16 bases, with 21 bases remaining between them. The germline V gene has CDR1 MNHEY and CDR2 SVGAGI. CDR3 region: CASSVNPRTNPHF. CDR3 in DNA: TGTGCCAGCAGTGTTAACCCCAGAACTAATCCCCATTTT.

The rearrangement links TRBV5-6 to TRBJ2-7; TRBD1 might be the D (5 bases). Trimming took 0 bases from V and 3 from J, leaving 13 bases between them. This CDR3 region has 15 residues. The germline V gene has CDR1 SGHDT and CDR2 YYEEEE. CDR3 coding DNA: TGTGCCAGCAGCTTGGCCCCGCTGGGGCACTACGAGCAGTACTTC. Protein product: CASSLAPLGHYEQYF.

The rearrangement uses TRBV7-2 and TRBJ2-1; TRBD2 aligns across 8 bases. The length of the CDR3 is 15 residues. Germline V gene lookup returns CDR1 SGHTA and CDR2 FQGNSA. V gave up 5 bases and J gave up 6 bases; unmatched junction bases: 9. CDR3 sequence reads: CASSGRVGTSNEQFF. DNA of the CDR3: TGTGCCAGCAGCGGCAGGGTTGGGACTAGCAATGAGCAGTTCTTC.

The CDR3 DNA reads as TGTGCCAGCGTATACAAGACAGGGTACGAGCAGTACTTC. Translated, it gives CASVYKTGYEQYF. V usage is TRBV6-6 and J usage is TRBJ2-7; 7 bases are a match to TRBD1. CDR1 and CDR2 (germline): MNHNY, SVGAGI (reference sequence). After removal of 8 bases from V and 4 bases from J, the junction contained 8 bases not matched to a gene. The CDR3 has 13 amino acids.

The CDR3 DNA is TGTGCCAGCAGTTATTCCAGCTCGTCAGGGTGGAATGAGCAGTTCTTC. Amino acid sequence: CASSYSSSSGWNEQFF. This sequence joins TRBV6-5 and TRBJ2-1; TRBD1 is a possible D gene (5 bases). There are 16 residues in the CDR3. Germline loops: CDR1 MNHEY, CDR2 SVGAGI. V was shortened by 3 bases and J by 7 bases, with 19 bases between the two germline ends.

The chain recombines TRBV19 with TRBJ1-1, with D possibly TRBD1 on 5 matching bases. The germline CDR1 and CDR2 sequences are LNHDA and SQIVND (reference sequence). Trimming removed 1 base from V and 5 bases from J, with 8 bases in between. This CDR3 region has 13 residues. CDR3 bases: TGTGCCAGTAGTATAGGGGGGGGGACTGAAGCTTTCTTT. It encodes CASSIGGGTEAFF.

V and J are TRBV7-8 and TRBJ2-7; TRBD2 agrees at 9 bases. CDR3 length: 16 amino acids. The germline V gene has CDR1 SGHVS and CDR2 FQNEAQ. Unmatched junction bases numbered 8, after V lost 3 bases and J lost 2 bases. The CDR3 nucleotides read TGTGCCAGCAGCTTGGGGGGGTTAGCGGGGGCCTACGAGCAGTACTTC. This translates into CASSLGGLAGAYEQYF.

The chain combines TRBV4-2 with TRBJ2-7, with D unclear. The CDR3 covers 16 residues. The germline CDR1 and CDR2 sequences are LGHNA and YNFKEQ. Between the trimmed V and J ends, which lost 1 base and 0 bases, there was a span of 13 bases. The CDR3 region is CASSQGDPNYSYEQYF. The CDR3 nucleotides are TGTGCCAGCAGCCAAGGTGACCCTAACTACTCCTACGAGCAGTACTTC.

The rearrangement links TRBV27 to TRBJ1-1; TRBD1 matches at 7 bases. The CDR3 extends over 14 amino acids. J lost 1 base, V lost 6 bases, and 5 bases had no gene match. Germline V gene data show CDR1 as MNHEY and CDR2 as SMNVEV (reference sequence). The CDR3 DNA follows: TGTGCCAGCAGACCGGGACAGAGGAACACTGAAGCTTTCTTT. It encodes CASRPGQRNTEAFF.

The gene calls are TRBV6-1 and TRBJ1-1, with D unresolved. Looked up from germline, CDR1 is MNHNS and CDR2 is SASEGT. The CDR3 runs 14 residues. The V gene lost 2 bases and the J gene lost 3 bases, with 10 bases spanning the gap. The CDR3: CASSEKRGDTEAFF. As DNA, the CDR3 is TGTGCCAGCAGTGAAAAGCGGGGTGACACTGAAGCTTTCTTT.

The chain is built from TRBV20-1 and TRBJ2-2, with D unclear. The CDR3 is 11 amino acids. CDR1 DFQATT and CDR2 SNEGSKA come from the germline V gene (reference sequence). The V end was cut by 3 bases, the J end by 6 bases, with 5 bases between. In DNA, the CDR3 is TGCAGTGCTAGCGGGTCCGGGGAGCTGTTTTTT. It is translated as CSASGSGELFF.

This chain connects TRBV5-1 to TRBJ2-7, with D maybe TRBD1 (6 bases). V was shortened by 4 bases and J by 4 bases, with 15 bases between the two germline ends. The CDR3 extends over 14 amino acids. Looked up from germline, CDR1 is SGHRS and CDR2 is YFSETQ. CDR3 sequence (DNA): TGCGCCAGCAGCACAACCGGGACAAAATACGAGCAGTACTTC. Encoded protein: CASSTTGTKYEQYF. Together with reference TRBV5-1 and TRBJ2-7, the CDR3 gives the full variable domain: KAGVTQTPRYLIKTRGQQVTLSCSPISGHRSVSWYQQTPGQGLQFLFEYFSETQRNKGNFPGRFSGRQFSNSRSEMNVSTLELGDSALYLCASSTTGTKYEQYFGPGTRLTVT.

This chain joins TRBV28 and TRBJ1-3; 9 bases agree with TRBD1. The CDR3 is made up of 16 amino acids. Germline V gene data show CDR1 as MDHEN and CDR2 as SYDVKM. V gave up 6 bases and J gave up 0 bases; unmatched junction bases: 6. The chain's CDR3 is CASRTGGQGSGNTIYF. CDR3 bases: TGTGCCAGCAGGACTGGGGGACAGGGCTCTGGAAACACCATATATTTT.

The rearrangement uses TRBV7-2 and TRBJ2-5; the D gene is possibly TRBD1 (5 bases). The germline V and J ends were trimmed by 3 bases and 5 bases, with 22 bases remaining between them. The CDR3 sequence is 17 residues long. CDR1 and CDR2 (germline): SGHTA, FQGNSA. In DNA form, the CDR3 reads TGTGCCAGCAGCTTGAGGCAGGGTTGGGTGGGGAAGGAGACCCAGTACTTC. Encoded protein: CASSLRQGWVGKETQYF.

This sequence joins TRBV7-8 and TRBJ1-4; D not resolved. This CDR3 contains 15 residues. Germline loops: CDR1 SGHVS, CDR2 FQNEAQ. V was clipped by 1 base and J by 7 bases, with 13 bases between them. CDR3 sequence reads: CASSLGAGSGEKLFF. CDR3 nucleotide sequence: TGTGCCAGCAGCTTAGGGGCGGGATCCGGTGAAAAACTGTTTTTT.